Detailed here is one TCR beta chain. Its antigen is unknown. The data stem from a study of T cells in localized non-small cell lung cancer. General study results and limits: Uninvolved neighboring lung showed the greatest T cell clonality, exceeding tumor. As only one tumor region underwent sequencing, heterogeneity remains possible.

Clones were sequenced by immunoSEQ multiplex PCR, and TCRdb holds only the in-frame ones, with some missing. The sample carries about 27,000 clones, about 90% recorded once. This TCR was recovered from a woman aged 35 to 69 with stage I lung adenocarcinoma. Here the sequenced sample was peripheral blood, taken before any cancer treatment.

This chain's CDR3 is CASSLVRDGAYEQYF. CDR3 DNA: TGTGCCAGCAGCTTAGTCCGGGATGGGGCTTACGAGCAGTACTTC. This rearrangement joins TRBV11-2 to TRBJ2-7; either TRBD1 or TRBD2 may fit D (5 bases each). The CDR3 is made up of 15 amino acids. CDR1 and CDR2 (germline): SGHAT, FQNNGV. The V gene lost 1 base and the J gene lost 4 bases, with 14 bases spanning the gap.